This paragraph covers one T cell receptor (beta chain) sequence. The CDR3 runs to 15 residues. Trimming removed 0 bases at V and 6 bases at J, with 12 bases between. Germline-derived CDR1 and CDR2 are SGHRS and YFSETQ. Clones were sequenced by immunoSEQ multiplex PCR, and TCRdb holds only the in-frame ones, with some missing. The sample includes around 270,000 clones, 84% of them seen just once. These data are taken from a study of blood T cell repertoires in COVID-19. Sequenced material: peripheral blood. This clonotype was sampled from a woman in her forties who had recovered from COVID-19. The rearrangement links TRBV5-1 to TRBJ2-2, with D possibly TRBD1 on 5 matching bases. The CDR3 here is CASSLELAGSGELFF. The CDR3 nucleotides read TGCGCCAGCAGCTTGGAACTGGCAGGGTCCGGGGAGCTGTTTTTT.